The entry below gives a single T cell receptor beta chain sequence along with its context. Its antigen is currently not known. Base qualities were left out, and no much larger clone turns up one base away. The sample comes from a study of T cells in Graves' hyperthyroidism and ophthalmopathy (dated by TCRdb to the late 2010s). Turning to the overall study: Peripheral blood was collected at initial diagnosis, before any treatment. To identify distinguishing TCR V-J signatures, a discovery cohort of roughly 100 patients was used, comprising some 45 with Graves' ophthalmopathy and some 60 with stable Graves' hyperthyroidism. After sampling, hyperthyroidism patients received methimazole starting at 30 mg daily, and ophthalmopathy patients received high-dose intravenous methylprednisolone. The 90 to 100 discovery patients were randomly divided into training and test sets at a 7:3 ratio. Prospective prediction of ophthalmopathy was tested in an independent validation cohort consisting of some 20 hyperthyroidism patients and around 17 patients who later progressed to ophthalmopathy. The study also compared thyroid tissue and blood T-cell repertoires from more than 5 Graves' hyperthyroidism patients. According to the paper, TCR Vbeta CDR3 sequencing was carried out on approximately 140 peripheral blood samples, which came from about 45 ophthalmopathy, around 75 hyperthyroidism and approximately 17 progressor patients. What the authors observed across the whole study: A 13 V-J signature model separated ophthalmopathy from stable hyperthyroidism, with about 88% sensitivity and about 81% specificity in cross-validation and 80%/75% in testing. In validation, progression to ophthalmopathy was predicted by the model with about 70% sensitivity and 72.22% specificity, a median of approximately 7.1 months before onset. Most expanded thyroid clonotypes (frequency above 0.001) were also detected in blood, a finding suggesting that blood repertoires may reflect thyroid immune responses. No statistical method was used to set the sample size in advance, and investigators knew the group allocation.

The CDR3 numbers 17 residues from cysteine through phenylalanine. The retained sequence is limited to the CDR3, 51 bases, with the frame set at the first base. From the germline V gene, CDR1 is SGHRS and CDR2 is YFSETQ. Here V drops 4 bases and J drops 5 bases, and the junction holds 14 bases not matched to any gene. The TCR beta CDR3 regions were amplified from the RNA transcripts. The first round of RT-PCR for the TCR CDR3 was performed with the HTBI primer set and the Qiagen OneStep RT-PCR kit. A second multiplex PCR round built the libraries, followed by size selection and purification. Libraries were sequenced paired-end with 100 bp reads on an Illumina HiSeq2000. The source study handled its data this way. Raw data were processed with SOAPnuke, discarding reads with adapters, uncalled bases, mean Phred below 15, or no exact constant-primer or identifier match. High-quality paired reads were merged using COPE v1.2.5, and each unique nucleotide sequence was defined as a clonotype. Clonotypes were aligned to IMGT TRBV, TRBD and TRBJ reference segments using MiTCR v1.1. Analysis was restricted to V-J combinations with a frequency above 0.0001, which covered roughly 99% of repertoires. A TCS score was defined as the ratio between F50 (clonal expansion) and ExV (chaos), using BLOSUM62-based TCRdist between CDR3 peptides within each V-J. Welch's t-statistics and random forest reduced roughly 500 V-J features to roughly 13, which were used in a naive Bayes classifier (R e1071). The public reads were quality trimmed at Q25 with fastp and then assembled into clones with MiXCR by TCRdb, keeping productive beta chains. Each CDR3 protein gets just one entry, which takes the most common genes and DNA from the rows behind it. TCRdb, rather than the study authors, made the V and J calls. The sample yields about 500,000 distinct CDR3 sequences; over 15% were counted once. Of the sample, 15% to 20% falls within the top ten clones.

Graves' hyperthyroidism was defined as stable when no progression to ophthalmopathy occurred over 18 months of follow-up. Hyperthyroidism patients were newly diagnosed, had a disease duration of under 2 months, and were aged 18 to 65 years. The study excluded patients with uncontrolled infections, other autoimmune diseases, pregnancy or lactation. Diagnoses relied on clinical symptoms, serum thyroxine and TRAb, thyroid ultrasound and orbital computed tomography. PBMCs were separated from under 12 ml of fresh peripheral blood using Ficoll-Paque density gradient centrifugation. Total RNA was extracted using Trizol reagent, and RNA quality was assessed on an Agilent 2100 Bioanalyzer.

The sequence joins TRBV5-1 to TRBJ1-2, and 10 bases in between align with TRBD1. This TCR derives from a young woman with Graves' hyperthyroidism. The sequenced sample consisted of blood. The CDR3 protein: CASSPYPADRGLYGYTF. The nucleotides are TGCGCCAGCAGCCCCTACCCCGCTGACAGGGGGCTGTATGGCTACACCTTC.